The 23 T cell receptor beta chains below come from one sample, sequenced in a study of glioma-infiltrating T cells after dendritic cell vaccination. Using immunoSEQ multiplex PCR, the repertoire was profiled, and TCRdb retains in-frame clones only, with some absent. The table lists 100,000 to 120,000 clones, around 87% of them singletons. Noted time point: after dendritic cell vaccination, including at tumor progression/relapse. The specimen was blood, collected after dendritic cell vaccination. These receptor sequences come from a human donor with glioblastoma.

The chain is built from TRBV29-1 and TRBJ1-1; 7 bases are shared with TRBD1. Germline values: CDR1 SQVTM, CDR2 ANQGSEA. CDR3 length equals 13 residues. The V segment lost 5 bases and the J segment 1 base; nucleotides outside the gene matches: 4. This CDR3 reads CSVSDRTNTEAFF. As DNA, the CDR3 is TGCAGCGTTTCGGACAGGACGAACACTGAAGCTTTCTTT.

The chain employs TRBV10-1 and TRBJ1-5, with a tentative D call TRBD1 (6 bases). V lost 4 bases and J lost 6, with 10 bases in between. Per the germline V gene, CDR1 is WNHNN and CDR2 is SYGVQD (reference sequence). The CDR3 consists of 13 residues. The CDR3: CASSAGVGQPQHF. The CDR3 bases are TGCGCCAGCAGTGCAGGGGTGGGTCAGCCCCAGCATTTT.

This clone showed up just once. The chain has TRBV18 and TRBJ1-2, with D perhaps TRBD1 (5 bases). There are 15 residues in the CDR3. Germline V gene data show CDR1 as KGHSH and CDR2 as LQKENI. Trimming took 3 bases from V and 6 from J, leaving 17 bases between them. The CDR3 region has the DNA TGTGCCAGCTCACCGCCTCCTTTGACAGCACATGGCTACACCTTC. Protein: CASSPPPLTAHGYTF.

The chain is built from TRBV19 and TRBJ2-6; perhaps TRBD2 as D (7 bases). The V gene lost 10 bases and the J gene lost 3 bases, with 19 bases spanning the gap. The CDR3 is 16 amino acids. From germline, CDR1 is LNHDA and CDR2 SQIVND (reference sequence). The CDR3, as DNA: TGTGCCACCAGGGGAGCGGGAATGAATGGGGCCAACGTCCTGACTTTC. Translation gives CATRGAGMNGANVLTF.

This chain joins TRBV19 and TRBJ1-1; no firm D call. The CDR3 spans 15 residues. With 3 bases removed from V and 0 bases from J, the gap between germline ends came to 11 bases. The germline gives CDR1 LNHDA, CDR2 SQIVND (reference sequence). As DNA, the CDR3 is TGTGCCAGTAGTATGGGCAGCGGCATGAACACTGAAGCTTTCTTT. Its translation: CASSMGSGMNTEAFF.

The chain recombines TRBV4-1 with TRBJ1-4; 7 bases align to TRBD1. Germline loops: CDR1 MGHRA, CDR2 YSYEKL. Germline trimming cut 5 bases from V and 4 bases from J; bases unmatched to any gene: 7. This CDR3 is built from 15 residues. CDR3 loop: CASSKPGQINEKLFF. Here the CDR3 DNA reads TGCGCCAGCAGCAAGCCGGGACAGATTAATGAAAAACTGTTTTTT.

The CDR3 bases are TGTGCCACCCAACGGCTAGCGTCGAACACCGGGGAGCTGTTTTTT. Its translation is CATQRLASNTGELFF. This sequence joins TRBV19 and TRBJ2-2; tentative D call: TRBD2 (6 bases). V was cut by 10 bases and J by 0 bases, with 15 bases left in between. Germline V gene data show CDR1 as LNHDA and CDR2 as SQIVND (reference sequence). This CDR3 is built from 15 residues.

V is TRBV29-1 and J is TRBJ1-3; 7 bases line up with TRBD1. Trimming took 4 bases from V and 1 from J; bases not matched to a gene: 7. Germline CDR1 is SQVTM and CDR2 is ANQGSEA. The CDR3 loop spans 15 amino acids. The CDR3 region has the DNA TGCAGCGTTGCCCCGGGACAGTCGTCTGGAAACACCATATATTTT. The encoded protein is CSVAPGQSSGNTIYF.

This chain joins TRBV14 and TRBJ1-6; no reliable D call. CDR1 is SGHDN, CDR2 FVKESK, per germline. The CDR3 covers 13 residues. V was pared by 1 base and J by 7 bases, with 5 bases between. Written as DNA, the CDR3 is TGTGCCAGCAGCCAAGCGGGGAATTCACCCCTCCACTTT. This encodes CASSQAGNSPLHF.

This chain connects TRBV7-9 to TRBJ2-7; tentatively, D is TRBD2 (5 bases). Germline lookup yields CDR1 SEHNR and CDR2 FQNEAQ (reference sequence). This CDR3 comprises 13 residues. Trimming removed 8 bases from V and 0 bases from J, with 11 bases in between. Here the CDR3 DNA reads TGTGCCAGCGGAGGCGTCTTCTCCTACGAGCAGTACTTC. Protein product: CASGGVFSYEQYF. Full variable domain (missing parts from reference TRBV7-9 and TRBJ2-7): DTGVSQNPRHKITKRGQNVTFRCDPISEHNRLYWYRQTLGQGPEFLTYFQNEAQLEKSRLLSDRFSAERPKGSFSTLEIQRTEQGDSAMYLCASGGVFSYEQYFGPGTRLTVT.

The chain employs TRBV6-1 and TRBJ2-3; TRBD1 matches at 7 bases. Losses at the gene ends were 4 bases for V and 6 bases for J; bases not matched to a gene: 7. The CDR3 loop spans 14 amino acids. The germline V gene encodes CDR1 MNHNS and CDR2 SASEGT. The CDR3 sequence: CASSVKGAADTQYF. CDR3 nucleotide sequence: TGTGCCAGCAGTGTGAAGGGGGCGGCGGATACGCAGTATTTT.

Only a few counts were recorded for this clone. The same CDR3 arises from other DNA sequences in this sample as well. CDR3 nucleotides: TGCAGCGTTGTCCCTAGCGGCAGCACAGATACGCAGTATTTT. This gives the protein CSVVPSGSTDTQYF. V and J are TRBV29-1 and TRBJ2-3, with TRBD2 matching over 7 bases. The CDR3 is 14 residues long. From germline, CDR1 is SQVTM and CDR2 ANQGSEA. V shed 4 bases and J 0 bases; nucleotides not matched to a gene: 4.

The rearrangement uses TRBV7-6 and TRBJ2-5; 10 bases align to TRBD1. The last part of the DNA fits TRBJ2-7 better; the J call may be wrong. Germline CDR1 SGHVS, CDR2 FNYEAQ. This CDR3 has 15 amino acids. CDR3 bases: TGTGCCAGCAGCCAGGGACAGGGGTCTTTCGACGAGCAGTACTTC. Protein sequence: CASSQGQGSFDEQYF.

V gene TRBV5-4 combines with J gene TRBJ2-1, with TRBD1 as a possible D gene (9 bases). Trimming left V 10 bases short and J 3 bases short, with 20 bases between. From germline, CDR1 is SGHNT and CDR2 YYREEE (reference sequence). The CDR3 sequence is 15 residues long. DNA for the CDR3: TGTGCCTGTGCGGGAGGACAGGGGATCTACAATGAGCAGTTCTTC. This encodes CACAGGQGIYNEQFF.

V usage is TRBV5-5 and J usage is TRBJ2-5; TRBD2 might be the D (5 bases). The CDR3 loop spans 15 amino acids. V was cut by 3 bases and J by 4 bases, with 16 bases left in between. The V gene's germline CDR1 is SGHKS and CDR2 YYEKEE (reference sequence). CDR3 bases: TGTGCCAGCAGCTCCGGACTGGAGGTAGGAGAGACCCAGTACTTC. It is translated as CASSSGLEVGETQYF.

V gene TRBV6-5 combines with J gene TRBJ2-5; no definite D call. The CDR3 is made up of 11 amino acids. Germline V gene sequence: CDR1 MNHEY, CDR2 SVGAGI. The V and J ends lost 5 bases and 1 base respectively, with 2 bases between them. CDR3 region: CASSRQETQYF. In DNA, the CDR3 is TGTGCCAGCAGTCGCCAAGAGACCCAGTACTTC.

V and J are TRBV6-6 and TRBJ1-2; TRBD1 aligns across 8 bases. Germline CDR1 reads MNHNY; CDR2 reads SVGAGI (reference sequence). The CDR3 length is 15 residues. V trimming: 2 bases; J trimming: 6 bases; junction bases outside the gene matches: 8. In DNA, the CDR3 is TGTGCCAGCAGTTACCCGCAGGGGGCGCGTAATGGCTACACCTTC. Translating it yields CASSYPQGARNGYTF.

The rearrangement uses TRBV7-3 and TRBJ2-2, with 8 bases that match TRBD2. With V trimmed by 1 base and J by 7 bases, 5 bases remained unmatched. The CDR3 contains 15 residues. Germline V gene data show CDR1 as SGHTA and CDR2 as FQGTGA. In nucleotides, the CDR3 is TGTGCCAGCAGCTTAAGCGGGAGGTCGGGCGGGGAGCTGTTTTTT. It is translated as CASSLSGRSGGELFF.

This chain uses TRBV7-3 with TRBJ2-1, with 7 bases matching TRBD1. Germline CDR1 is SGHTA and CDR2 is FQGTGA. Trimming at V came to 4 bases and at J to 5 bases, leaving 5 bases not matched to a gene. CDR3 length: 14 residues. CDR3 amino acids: CASSWNRGNNEQFF. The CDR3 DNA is TGTGCCAGCAGCTGGAACAGGGGAAACAATGAGCAGTTCTTC.

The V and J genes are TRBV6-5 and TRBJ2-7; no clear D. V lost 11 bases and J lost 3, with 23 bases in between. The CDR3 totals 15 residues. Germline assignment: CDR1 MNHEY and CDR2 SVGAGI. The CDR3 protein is CASQPRGYRGYEQYF. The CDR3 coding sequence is TGTGCCTCCCAACCCCGTGGCTACCGCGGCTACGAGCAGTACTTC.

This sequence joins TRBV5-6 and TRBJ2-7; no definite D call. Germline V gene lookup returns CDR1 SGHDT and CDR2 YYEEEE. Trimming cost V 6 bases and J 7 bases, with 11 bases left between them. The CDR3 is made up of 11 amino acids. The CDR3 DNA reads TGTGCCAGCACCCTAGGCGGAGAGCAGTACTTC. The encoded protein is CASTLGGEQYF.

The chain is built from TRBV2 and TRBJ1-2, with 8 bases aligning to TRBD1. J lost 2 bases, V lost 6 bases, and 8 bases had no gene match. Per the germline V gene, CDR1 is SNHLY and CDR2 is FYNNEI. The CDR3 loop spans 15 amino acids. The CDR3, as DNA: TGTGCCAGCAGGTACGGACAGGGCCAAAACTATGGCTACACCTTC. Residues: CASRYGQGQNYGYTF. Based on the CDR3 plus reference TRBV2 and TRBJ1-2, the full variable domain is EPEVTQTPSHQVTQMGQEVILRCVPISNHLYFYWYRQILGQKVEFLVSFYNNEISEKSEIFDDQFSVERPDGSNFTLKIRSTKLEDSAMYFCASRYGQGQNYGYTFGSGTRLTVV.

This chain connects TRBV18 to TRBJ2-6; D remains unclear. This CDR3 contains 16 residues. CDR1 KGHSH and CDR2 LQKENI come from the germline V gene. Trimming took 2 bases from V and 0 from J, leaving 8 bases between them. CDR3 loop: CASSPVVSSGANVLTF. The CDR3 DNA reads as TGTGCCAGCTCACCAGTCGTGAGCTCTGGGGCCAACGTCCTGACTTTC.